Listed below are T cell receptor beta chains from one sample, sequenced in a study of shared clonotypes between healthy human individuals. Measured with immunoSEQ multiplex PCR; TCRdb has only the in-frame clones, and not every one. This table has about 470,000 clones, around 79% appearing once. Sequenced material: PBMCs. The receptors stem from a woman aged 40-49 years in good health. Some clones in this sample may be carry-over from other donors' samples. CDR3s include the opening cysteine and the closing phenylalanine or tryptophan. Each record gives: V gene, CDR3 protein.

>TRBV5-4
CASSLGLAGSYNEQFF
>TRBV19
CASSDTDVNTEAFF
>TRBV30
CAWRSGGAEPQHF
>TRBV7-2
CASSLEWGGRYGYTF
>TRBV28
CASSSLGGNTGELFF
>TRBV5-1
CASSWIGTRGEQYF
>TRBV28
CASSFVSGSEETQYF
>TRBV9
CASSVAQKETQYF
>TRBV7-9
CASSLTAPPYGYTF
>TRBV7-8
CASSLEGTSVYEQYF
>TRBV5-1
CASSWGVVGEQYF
>TRBV11-2
CASRRGLAFNEQFF
>TRBV6-5
CASSYSGLGLYEQYF
>TRBV25-1
CASSARGGSYGYTF
>TRBV7-8
CASSLGQTATNEKLFF
>TRBV29-1
CSVEVSPQETQYF